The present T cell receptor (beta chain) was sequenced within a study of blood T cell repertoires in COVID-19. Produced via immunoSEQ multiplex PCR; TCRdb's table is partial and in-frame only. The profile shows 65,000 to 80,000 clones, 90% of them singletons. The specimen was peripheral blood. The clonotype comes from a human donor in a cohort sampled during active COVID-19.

DNA of the CDR3: TGTGCCACCAGCAGCCGACAGGAGCATAATGAAAAACTGTTTTTT. Protein product: CATSSRQEHNEKLFF. The chain employs TRBV15 and TRBJ1-4; possibly TRBD1 for D (6 bases). This CDR3 region has 15 residues. V was shortened by 3 bases and J by 4 bases, with 12 bases between the two germline ends. Germline V gene lookup returns CDR1 LNHNV and CDR2 YYDKDF (reference sequence). Full variable domain (rest looked up from reference TRBV15 and TRBJ1-4): DAMVIQNPRYQVTQFGKPVTLSCSQTLNHNVMYWYQQKSSQAPKLLFHYYDKDFNNEADTPDNFQSRRPNTSFCFLDIRSPGLGDTAMYLCATSSRQEHNEKLFFGSGTQLSVL.